Shown below are 20 T cell receptor beta chains from a single sample sequenced in a study of blood T cell repertoires in COVID-19. Method: immunoSEQ multiplex PCR; TCRdb's copy keeps in-frame clones and lacks some. The data show roughly 230,000 clones, about 85% seen once. The sample consisted of PBMCs or T cells enriched from blood (not recorded which). All receptors come from a woman aged 50 to 65 who had been exposed to COVID-19.

This rearrangement joins TRBV6-5 to TRBJ1-2; the D is unclear. Per the germline V gene, CDR1 is MNHEY and CDR2 is SVGAGI. CDR3 length: 15 residues. V was trimmed by 4 bases and J by 2 bases, leaving 14 bases between them. The CDR3 here is CASSWRPGENYGYTF. The DNA of the CDR3 is TGTGCCAGCAGTTGGCGGCCTGGAGAAAACTATGGCTACACCTTC.

This sequence joins TRBV10-3 and TRBJ2-2, with 8 bases lining up with TRBD2. V lost 6 bases to trimming and J lost 7 bases; unmatched junction nucleotides: 7. Germline CDR1 reads ENHRY; CDR2 reads SYGVKD. The CDR3 extends over 14 amino acids. This CDR3 is CAIRPGTRSGELFF. DNA for the CDR3: TGTGCCATCAGACCCGGGACTAGGAGCGGGGAGCTGTTTTTT.

The J gene is TRBJ2-3, the V gene TRBV29-1; D possibly corresponds to TRBD1 (5 bases). Germline V gives CDR1 SQVTM, CDR2 ANQGSEA. The CDR3 length is 14 residues. V was cut by 1 base and J by 2 bases, with 10 bases left in between. The CDR3, as DNA: TGCAGCGTTGAAGCAGGGATTGTCACAGATACGCAGTATTTT. Protein sequence: CSVEAGIVTDTQYF.

The chain recombines TRBV18 with TRBJ2-7, with TRBD1 identical over 7 bases. V was pared by 3 bases and J by 0 bases, with 5 bases of the junction left unmatched. CDR3 length: 15 residues. CDR1 is KGHSH, CDR2 LQKENI, per germline. The CDR3 nucleotides read TGTGCCAGCTCACCTTCGACAGGGTTCTCCTACGAGCAGTACTTC. Translating it yields CASSPSTGFSYEQYF.

V gene TRBV28 combines with J gene TRBJ1-2; a weak D match, TRBD1 (5 bases). This CDR3 spans 12 amino acids. Trimming stripped 7 bases from V and 7 bases from J, with 13 bases between. Looked up from germline, CDR1 is MDHEN and CDR2 is SYDVKM. The CDR3: CASTGGYGGYTF. The CDR3 region has the DNA TGTGCCAGCACCGGGGGGTACGGTGGCTACACCTTC.

The chain has TRBV20-1 and TRBJ2-6; D ambiguous. Germline CDR1 reads DFQATT; CDR2 reads SNEGSKA (reference sequence). The CDR3 runs to 14 residues. Trimming removed 3 bases at V and 2 bases at J, with 8 bases between. The CDR3 spells CSASKPAGANVLTF. In DNA, the CDR3 is TGCAGTGCTAGTAAGCCTGCTGGGGCCAACGTCCTGACTTTC.

This clone was counted a single time. This rearrangement joins TRBV4-3 to TRBJ2-5; 10 positions match TRBD2. V was pared by 0 bases and J by 1 base, with 8 bases of the junction left unmatched. Germline loops: CDR1 LGHNA, CDR2 YSLEER. This CDR3 has 18 amino acids. The CDR3 region is CASSQEIWRTSGQETQYF. CDR3 nucleotides: TGCGCCAGCAGCCAAGAGATTTGGAGGACTAGCGGCCAAGAGACCCAGTACTTC.

The chain carries TRBV9 and TRBJ2-1, with TRBD2 identical over 7 bases. V lost 3 bases and J lost 7; bases outside the gene matches: 7. This CDR3 is 14 amino acids long. Germline V gene sequence: CDR1 SGDLS, CDR2 YYNGEE. The CDR3 DNA follows: TGTGCCAGCAGCGCCCGGACTAGTCTAAATGAGCAGTTCTTC. It encodes CASSARTSLNEQFF.

This sequence joins TRBV5-4 and TRBJ1-1; D gene unclear. V lost 4 bases to trimming and J lost 0 bases, with 10 bases between them. The CDR3 runs to 14 residues. Germline values: CDR1 SGHNT, CDR2 YYREEE (reference sequence). CDR3 nucleotides: TGTGCCAGCAGCATTGGGCGGGTGAACACTGAAGCTTTCTTT. Protein: CASSIGRVNTEAFF.

The J gene is TRBJ2-1, the V gene TRBV3-1 (or the pseudogene TRBV3-2), with 8 bases matching TRBD2. The CDR3 is 15 residues long. The trim removed 4 bases at V and 2 bases at J, leaving 4 bases unmatched. Germline CDR1 reads LGHDT; CDR2 reads YNNKEL (reference sequence). CDR3 in DNA: TGTGCCAGCAGCCCAAGCGGGGGCACCTACAATGAGCAGTTCTTC. It is translated as CASSPSGGTYNEQFF.

In its sample, this clone was seen once. CDR3 DNA sequence: TGTGCCAGCAAAGGGGTTAGCTCCTACGAGCAGTACTTC. Amino acid sequence: CASKGVSSYEQYF. This rearrangement joins TRBV6-5 to TRBJ2-7, with a tentative D call TRBD1 (5 bases). CDR1 and CDR2 from the germline V gene are MNHEY and SVGAGI. V was pared by 7 bases and J by 0 bases, with 10 bases between. The CDR3 contains 13 residues.

This chain uses TRBV19 with TRBJ2-2, with D tentatively TRBD2 (5 bases). Looked up from germline, CDR1 is LNHDA and CDR2 is SQIVND (reference sequence). V lost 5 bases and J lost 7, with 14 bases in between. The length of the CDR3 is 14 residues. CDR3 loop: CASSWELTDGELFF. Here the CDR3 DNA reads TGTGCCAGTAGTTGGGAGTTGACGGACGGGGAGCTGTTTTTT.

This clone was found a few times. The chain recombines TRBV19 with TRBJ1-5; 8 positions agree with TRBD1. Per germline, CDR1 LNHDA and CDR2 SQIVND (reference sequence). The CDR3 is made up of 12 amino acids. J gave up 7 bases and V 5 bases, and 1 base lay outside the gene matches. The CDR3 reads CASSDRGQPQHF. CDR3 sequence (DNA): TGTGCCAGTAGTGACAGGGGACAGCCCCAGCATTTT.

The chain recombines TRBV5-5 with TRBJ1-1; D perhaps matches TRBD1 (5 bases). CDR3 length equals 15 residues. Germline V CDR1 and CDR2: SGHKS, YYEKEE (reference sequence). V gave up 3 bases and J gave up 2 bases, with 14 bases separating them. CDR3 sequence: CASSWLRQINTEAFF. CDR3 DNA sequence: TGTGCCAGCAGCTGGCTTCGACAGATTAACACTGAAGCTTTCTTT.

The chain links TRBV19 to TRBJ1-1, with 7 nucleotides matching TRBD1. Losses at the gene ends were 4 bases for V and 4 bases for J; bases not matched to a gene: 12. The CDR3 sequence is 16 residues long. The germline V gene has CDR1 LNHDA and CDR2 SQIVND (reference sequence). DNA for the CDR3: TGTGCCAGTAGTACCCACGGACAGGCAGGGAGCACTGAAGCTTTCTTT. Translated, it gives CASSTHGQAGSTEAFF.

This chain uses TRBV15 with TRBJ1-5; 8 positions match TRBD1. Per germline, CDR1 LNHNV and CDR2 YYDKDF (reference sequence). The junction had 10 bases not matched to a gene; V was cut back by 5 bases and J by 7 bases. This CDR3 comprises 15 residues. The CDR3 coding sequence is TGTGCCACCAGCGGACTGGACAGGGTTCGGCAGCCCCAGCATTTT. It codes for CATSGLDRVRQPQHF.

V gene TRBV28 combines with J gene TRBJ1-1, with D unresolved. CDR1 MDHEN and CDR2 SYDVKM come from the germline V gene. The CDR3 runs to 10 residues. V shed 10 bases and J shed 5 bases, with 8 bases lying between them. The CDR3 bases are TGTGCCACCCAAGAGACTGAAGCTTTCTTT. Residues: CATQETEAFF.

This clone was seen only a few times. Additional DNA sequences in this sample encode the identical CDR3. V and J are TRBV18 and TRBJ1-1; a possible D gene is TRBD1 (5 bases). CDR3 length equals 14 residues. V dropped 3 bases and J dropped 2 bases, with 10 bases sitting between them. Looked up from germline, CDR1 is KGHSH and CDR2 is LQKENI. The CDR3 coding sequence is TGTGCCAGCTCACCGCCCAGGGCTAACACTGAAGCTTTCTTT. Its translation is CASSPPRANTEAFF.

The chain couples TRBV3-1 (or the pseudogene TRBV3-2) to TRBJ2-2, with 11 positions matching TRBD2. After removal of 2 bases from V and 3 bases from J, the junction contained 5 bases not matched to a gene. The CDR3 runs to 17 residues. Germline-derived CDR1 and CDR2 are LGHDT and YNNKEL (reference sequence). CDR3 bases: TGTGCCAGCAGCCAATCGCTAGCGGGGGGCCACACCGGGGAGCTGTTTTTT. It translates to CASSQSLAGGHTGELFF.

The chain recombines TRBV7-9 with TRBJ2-1; 8 nucleotides line up with TRBD2. The V and J ends lost 5 bases and 1 base, in that order; junction bases with no gene match: 7. Germline values: CDR1 SEHNR, CDR2 FQNEAQ (reference sequence). The CDR3 has 16 amino acids. For the CDR3, the DNA is TGTGCCAGCAGCCGGGGGGGCGGTTGGTCCTACAATGAGCAGTTCTTC. This sequence encodes CASSRGGGWSYNEQFF.